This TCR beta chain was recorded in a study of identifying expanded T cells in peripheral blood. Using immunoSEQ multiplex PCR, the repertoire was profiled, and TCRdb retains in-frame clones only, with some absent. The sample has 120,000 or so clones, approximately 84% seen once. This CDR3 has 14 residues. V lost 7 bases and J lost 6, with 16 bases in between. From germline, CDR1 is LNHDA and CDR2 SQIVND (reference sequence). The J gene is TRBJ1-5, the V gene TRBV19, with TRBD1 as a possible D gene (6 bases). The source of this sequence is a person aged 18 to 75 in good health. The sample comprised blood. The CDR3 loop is CASNGGLEGQPQHF. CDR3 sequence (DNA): TGTGCCAGTAACGGGGGCCTTGAGGGTCAGCCCCAGCATTTT.